What follows are 17 T cell receptor beta chains derived from one specimen sequenced in a study of PD-1 blockade in classical Hodgkin lymphoma. Assay used: immunoSEQ multiplex PCR; TCRdb lists only in-frame clones, some missing. The data hold roughly 50,000 clones, with roughly 89% observed a single time. The time point denotes: cycle 4 day 1 (C4D1), after less than 7 weeks of nivolumab. Relapse was seen in all patients after autologous stem cell transplantation, and brentuximab vedotin exposure was variable. This specimen consisted of peripheral blood mononuclear cells (PBMCs), obtained before the fourth cycle of nivolumab. These receptor sequences come from a human donor with classical Hodgkin lymphoma.

The CDR3 DNA sequence: TGTGCCAGCAGTACAGGACAGTTCGGATCTGCCTACAATGAGCAGTTCTTC. It translates to CASSTGQFGSAYNEQFF. The chain is built from TRBV2 and TRBJ2-1; D is perhaps TRBD1 (6 bases). V was shortened by 5 bases and J by 2 bases, with 19 bases between the two germline ends. CDR3 length: 17 amino acids. Germline V gene sequence: CDR1 SNHLY, CDR2 FYNNEI.

The V call is TRBV27, the J call TRBJ2-7; D is uncertain. The CDR3 length is 12 residues. Germline CDR1 is MNHEY and CDR2 is SMNVEV (reference sequence). Trimming left V 6 bases short and J 7 bases short, with 13 bases between. CDR3 amino acids: CASRFTAGEQYF. Here the CDR3 DNA reads TGTGCCAGCAGATTTACGGCTGGAGAGCAGTACTTC.

The chain has TRBV9 and TRBJ2-2, with 8 bases aligning to TRBD1. This CDR3 region has 15 residues. CDR1 and CDR2 (germline): SGDLS, YYNGEE. Trimming cost V 3 bases and J 6 bases; bases outside gene matches: 7. CDR3 protein: CASSGVQGAAGELFF. The CDR3 coding sequence is TGTGCCAGCAGCGGTGTCCAGGGGGCGGCCGGGGAGCTGTTTTTT.

This chain connects TRBV18 to TRBJ1-2; TRBD1 matches at 7 bases. Trimming took 3 bases from V and 2 from J; bases not matched to a gene: 6. Germline V gene sequence: CDR1 KGHSH, CDR2 LQKENI. This CDR3 has 15 amino acids. The CDR3 sequence: CASSPAGTANYGYTF. Written as DNA, the CDR3 is TGTGCCAGCTCACCGGCCGGGACAGCGAACTATGGCTACACCTTC.

The chain employs TRBV27 and TRBJ2-7; 15 bases match TRBD2. Germline CDR1 MNHEY, CDR2 SMNVEV (reference sequence). This CDR3 region has 19 residues. V dropped 2 bases and J dropped 0; count of bases not matched to a gene: 8. CDR3 loop: CASSLLPGLAGGVSYEQYF. The CDR3, as DNA: TGTGCCAGCAGTTTACTACCGGGACTAGCGGGGGGAGTCTCCTACGAGCAGTACTTC.

The chain joins TRBV19 to TRBJ2-3, with 7 bases matching TRBD1. This CDR3 region has 16 residues. V shed 6 bases and J 2 bases; nucleotides not matched to a gene: 11. Germline V gene sequence: CDR1 LNHDA, CDR2 SQIVND (reference sequence). The CDR3 nucleotides read TGTGCCAGTAGAGGCTGGGACAGTTTTTACACAGATACGCAGTATTTT. Its protein product is CASRGWDSFYTDTQYF.

This clone was found once. This chain joins TRBV5-6 and TRBJ1-5; the match to TRBD1 covers 7 bases. The CDR3 consists of 18 residues. The germline gives CDR1 SGHDT, CDR2 YYEEEE. J was trimmed by 2 bases and V by 1 base; bases with no gene match: 12. In DNA form, the CDR3 reads TGTGCCAGCAGCTTGCGTACCCAGGGGGGTGTCGGCAATCAGCCCCAGCATTTT. Residues: CASSLRTQGGVGNQPQHF.

The chain couples TRBV29-1 to TRBJ1-3; D uncertain. The CDR3 spans 13 residues. Trimming removed 2 bases from V and 4 bases from J, with 9 bases in between. The germline V gene has CDR1 SQVTM and CDR2 ANQGSEA. The CDR3 DNA is TGCAGCGTTGAAAGGTTGTTAGGAAACACCATATATTTT. This codes for CSVERLLGNTIYF.

The rearrangement links TRBV28 to TRBJ2-2, with D tentatively TRBD2 (5 bases). The CDR3 length is 16 residues. Trimming stripped 4 bases from V and 7 bases from J, with 19 bases between. The germline V gene encodes CDR1 MDHEN and CDR2 SYDVKM. The CDR3 here is CASSYLPLTGIGELFF. The CDR3 region has the DNA TGTGCCAGCAGTTACTTACCCCTCACGGGGATCGGGGAGCTGTTTTTT.

A note on this clone: Additional DNA sequences in this sample encode the identical CDR3. The chain links TRBV29-1 to TRBJ1-2; D remains ambiguous. The CDR3 length is 13 residues. Trimming took off 1 base at V and 4 bases at J, with 10 bases between the two ends. Germline V CDR1 and CDR2: SQVTM, ANQGSEA. CDR3 protein: CSVEVRQVYGYTF. CDR3 nucleotide sequence: TGCAGCGTTGAAGTTAGGCAGGTCTATGGCTACACCTTC.

This clone was detected only once. The CDR3 loop is CASSVAVSSTGELFF. DNA for the CDR3: TGTGCCAGCAGCGTAGCTGTGAGCTCCACCGGGGAGCTGTTTTTT. This chain joins TRBV9 and TRBJ2-2; D unresolved. The germline V and J ends were trimmed by 0 bases and 4 bases, with 10 bases remaining between them. There are 15 residues in the CDR3. Germline values: CDR1 SGDLS, CDR2 YYNGEE.

CDR3 nucleotide sequence: TGTGCCAGCAGCTTAGAGGCGGGAGGGGTAAGGAATGAGCAGTTCTTC. It encodes CASSLEAGGVRNEQFF. The genes are TRBV11-2 and TRBJ2-1; 9 nucleotides align to TRBD2. Trimming took 0 bases from V and 7 from J; bases not matched to a gene: 7. This CDR3 is 16 amino acids long. Per germline, CDR1 SGHAT and CDR2 FQNNGV.

This chain joins TRBV28 and TRBJ1-5; 7 positions agree with TRBD1. The CDR3 has 18 amino acids. Trimming removed 6 bases from V and 0 bases from J; junction bases left unmatched: 14. Germline lookup yields CDR1 MDHEN and CDR2 SYDVKM. In DNA form, the CDR3 reads TGTGCCAGCAGACGAACCCGGGACAGAAACTATAGCAATCAGCCCCAGCATTTT. Residues: CASRRTRDRNYSNQPQHF.

The rearrangement uses TRBV5-4 and TRBJ1-3; D possibly corresponds to TRBD1 (5 bases). The V gene lost 0 bases and the J gene lost 0 bases, with 13 bases spanning the gap. The length of the CDR3 is 17 residues. Germline values: CDR1 SGHNT, CDR2 YYREEE (reference sequence). The CDR3 spells CASSLDHRRDSGNTIYF. CDR3 bases: TGTGCCAGCAGCTTGGATCACAGGCGAGACTCTGGAAACACCATATATTTT.

CDR3 sequence (DNA): TGTGCCAGCAGCCAAGATCACGGGACTATAAGCACAGATACGCAGTATTTT. This codes for CASSQDHGTISTDTQYF. V is TRBV14 and J is TRBJ2-3; 7 nucleotides line up with TRBD2. The germline CDR1 and CDR2 sequences are SGHDN and FVKESK. There are 17 residues in the CDR3. The V segment lost 0 bases and the J segment 0 bases; nucleotides outside the gene matches: 6.

V gene TRBV20-1 combines with J gene TRBJ2-1; D is undetermined. CDR3 length: 10 amino acids. The V gene lost 5 bases and the J gene lost 8 bases, with 7 bases spanning the gap. The germline V gene has CDR1 DFQATT and CDR2 SNEGSKA (reference sequence). This chain's CDR3 is CSAYNDEQFF. DNA for the CDR3: TGCAGTGCTTACAATGATGAGCAGTTCTTC.

The chain links TRBV7-2 to TRBJ1-5; D not certain. Trimming removed 1 base from V and 6 bases from J, with 10 bases in between. CDR3 length: 14 amino acids. Germline V CDR1 and CDR2: SGHTA, FQGNSA. CDR3 loop: CASSLGRTVQPQHF. CDR3 nucleotides: TGTGCCAGCAGCTTAGGAAGGACTGTTCAGCCCCAGCATTTT.